The 28 T cell receptor beta chains presented below share a single source sample, sequenced in a study of T cells in Graves' hyperthyroidism and ophthalmopathy. Amplification of TCR beta CDR3 regions was performed using RNA transcripts as template. The HTBI primer set was used in a first-round RT-PCR of the TCR CDR3. One entry per CDR3 protein results from TCRdb running MiXCR on the multiplex PCR reads. The sample lists 640,000 or so distinct CDR3 sequences, about 14% occurring once. Sequencing input: blood. The receptors here all came from a woman under 30 with Graves' ophthalmopathy.

This clonotype was seen more than once but under ten times. The V gene is TRBV4-2, the J gene TRBJ1-2; the D gene is possibly TRBD1 (5 bases). Between the trimmed V and J ends, which lost 0 bases and 3 bases, there was a span of 11 bases. Germline CDR1 and CDR2: LGHNA and YNFKEQ. The CDR3 is 15 amino acids. CDR3 protein: CASSQDQGDDYGYTF. In DNA, the CDR3 is TGTGCCAGCAGCCAAGATCAAGGGGACGACTATGGCTACACCTTC.

This clonotype was found once. With a much larger clone just one base away, this may be a read error. This sequence joins TRBV2 and TRBJ2-3; 9 positions agree with TRBD2. CDR1 is SNHLY, CDR2 FYNNEI, per germline. This CDR3 is 15 amino acids long. Unmatched junction bases numbered 10, after V lost 6 bases and J lost 6 bases. The CDR3 sequence: CASRETSGHWDTQYF. The CDR3 DNA is TGTGCCAGCAGGGAGACTAGCGGCCATTGGGATACGCAGTATTTT.

This clonotype was observed at least ten times. The chain uses TRBV20-1 and TRBJ2-7; D may correspond to TRBD1 or TRBD2 (5 bases each). V dropped 0 bases and J dropped 3 bases, with 15 bases sitting between them. The CDR3 contains 15 residues. Per the germline V gene, CDR1 is DFQATT and CDR2 is SNEGSKA (reference sequence). Here the CDR3 reads CSARDGAGPIYEQYF. In DNA, the CDR3 is TGCAGTGCTAGAGATGGGGCGGGTCCCATCTACGAGCAGTACTTC.

In the case of this clonotype: A much larger clone is a single base away; this may be a read error. The chain uses TRBV10-1 and TRBJ2-7; D is uncertain. This CDR3 spans 15 amino acids. V was pared by 5 bases and J by 2 bases, with 16 bases between. Germline V gene sequence: CDR1 WNHNN, CDR2 SYGVQD (reference sequence). The CDR3 protein is CASSYRLDPPYEQYF. The DNA of the CDR3 is TGCGCCAGCAGTTACCGCCTGGACCCCCCCTACGAGCAGTACTTC.

This clonotype was found a few times. V and J are TRBV20-1 and TRBJ2-1, with 9 bases identical to TRBD1. This CDR3 region has 14 residues. CDR1 is DFQATT, CDR2 SNEGSKA, per germline (reference sequence). V was clipped by 1 base and J by 8 bases; unmatched bases: 6. In nucleotides, the CDR3 is TGCAGTGCTAGAGGGACAGGGGCGAAGGATGAGCAGTTCTTC. Residues: CSARGTGAKDEQFF.

This clonotype came up many times. The rearrangement uses TRBV7-9 and TRBJ2-7; D is unresolved. The germline V and J ends were trimmed by 4 bases and 5 bases, with 9 bases remaining between them. CDR1 is SEHNR and CDR2 is FQNEAQ in the germline V gene (reference sequence). The CDR3 runs to 12 residues. CDR3 sequence: CASSSRLHEQYF. CDR3 in DNA: TGTGCCAGCAGCTCAAGACTTCACGAGCAGTACTTC. Combining the CDR3 with reference TRBV7-9 and TRBJ2-7 gives the whole variable domain DTGVSQNPRHKITKRGQNVTFRCDPISEHNRLYWYRQTLGQGPEFLTYFQNEAQLEKSRLLSDRFSAERPKGSFSTLEIQRTEQGDSAMYLCASSSRLHEQYFGPGTRLTVT.

This clonotype was counted only a few times. J is TRBJ1-2 and V is TRBV20-1; D is undetermined. CDR1 DFQATT and CDR2 SNEGSKA come from the germline V gene (reference sequence). Trimming removed 1 base from V and 6 bases from J, with 15 bases in between. The CDR3 loop spans 14 amino acids. The CDR3: CSARAVGRSHGYTF. CDR3 sequence (DNA): TGCAGTGCTAGAGCGGTTGGGAGGTCGCATGGCTACACCTTC.

V is TRBV27 and J is TRBJ2-3; 10 bases match TRBD1. V shed 6 bases and J 7 bases; nucleotides not matched to a gene: 10. CDR3 length: 15 residues. Germline loops: CDR1 MNHEY, CDR2 SMNVEV (reference sequence). The CDR3 DNA is TGTGCCAGCAGCGCTCAGACAGGGGGCGCTTATACGCAGTATTTT. Translated: CASSAQTGGAYTQYF.

This sequence joins TRBV7-6 and TRBJ2-1; 14 bases agree with TRBD2. The trim removed 2 bases at V and 7 bases at J, leaving 7 bases unmatched. The germline V gene encodes CDR1 SGHVS and CDR2 FNYEAQ. The CDR3 runs to 17 residues. CDR3 residues: CASSLFGTSGSLNEQFF. The CDR3 coding sequence is TGTGCCAGCAGCTTATTCGGGACTAGCGGGAGTTTGAATGAGCAGTTCTTC.

In this sample, this clonotype turned up many times. This chain links TRBV12-3 or TRBV12-4 with TRBJ2-3, with TRBD1 as a possible D gene (6 bases). The CDR3 extends over 15 amino acids. Trimming left V 2 bases short and J 4 bases short, with 13 bases between. The CDR3 reads CASSLYRAAADTQYF. As DNA, the CDR3 is TGTGCCAGCAGTTTATACAGGGCGGCCGCAGATACGCAGTATTTT.

This clonotype was detected ten times or more. The rearrangement joins TRBV9 to TRBJ2-1; TRBD2 is a possible D gene (6 bases). Germline CDR1 and CDR2: SGDLS and YYNGEE. The CDR3 runs to 13 residues. Trimming took off 3 bases at V and 7 bases at J, with 11 bases between the two ends. Written as DNA, the CDR3 is TGTGCCAGCAGCGGGAGGGCTGGGAATGAGCAGTTCTTC. Encoded protein: CASSGRAGNEQFF.

Only a few counts were recorded for this clonotype. The chain combines TRBV4-1 with TRBJ1-2; 10 nucleotides agree with TRBD1. The germline gives CDR1 MGHRA, CDR2 YSYEKL. The CDR3 has 16 residues. V shed 0 bases and J 1 base; nucleotides not matched to a gene: 2. CDR3 DNA: TGCGCCAGCAGCCAAGAGGACAGGGGGAATAACTATGGCTACACCTTC. It yields the protein CASSQEDRGNNYGYTF.

This clonotype was counted at least ten times. The chain has TRBV7-8 and TRBJ1-1, with D tentatively TRBD1 (6 bases). The germline V gene encodes CDR1 SGHVS and CDR2 FQNEAQ. This CDR3 region has 14 residues. The V and J ends lost 4 bases and 1 base respectively, with 10 bases between them. Written as DNA, the CDR3 is TGTGCCAGCAGCTCAGAGACAGGGAACACTGAAGCTTTCTTT. Its translation: CASSSETGNTEAFF. The variable domain in full, completed from reference TRBV7-8 and TRBJ1-1, reads GAGVSQSPRYKVAKRGQDVALRCDPISGHVSLFWYQQALGQGPEFLTYFQNEAQLDKSGLPSDRFFAERPEGSVSTLKIQRTQQEDSAVYLCASSSETGNTEAFFGQGTRLTVV.

This clonotype was detected many times. CDR3 protein: CSASTGYEQYF. The CDR3 DNA reads TGCAGTGCTTCCACAGGGTACGAGCAGTACTTC. The chain employs TRBV20-1 and TRBJ2-7, with a tentative D call TRBD1 (6 bases). From germline, CDR1 is DFQATT and CDR2 SNEGSKA (reference sequence). V lost 5 bases, J lost 4 bases, and 9 bases lay in between. This CDR3 comprises 11 residues.

This clonotype was seen only a few times. The V gene is TRBV6-1, the J gene TRBJ2-1; D gene ambiguous. Germline V gene sequence: CDR1 MNHNS, CDR2 SASEGT. The CDR3 spans 13 residues. V was pared by 5 bases and J by 6 bases, with 11 bases between. The CDR3 DNA reads as TGTGCCAGCAGTCAAACCCGGACCAATGAGCAGTTCTTC. Amino acid sequence: CASSQTRTNEQFF.

This clonotype appeared many times. The rearrangement uses TRBV3-1 and TRBJ1-2, with D perhaps TRBD1 (6 bases). In germline, CDR1 is LGHDT, CDR2 YNNKEL (reference sequence). The CDR3 runs to 15 residues. V gave up 3 bases and J gave up 3 bases, with 14 bases separating them. CDR3 coding DNA: TGTGCCAGCAGCCACCTTGGGGGGGCTGACTATGGCTACACCTTC. Residues: CASSHLGGADYGYTF.

This clonotype has a handful of counts. The chain recombines TRBV5-6 with TRBJ1-1; no firm D call. V shed 0 bases and J shed 0 bases, with 12 bases lying between them. The length of the CDR3 is 16 residues. CDR1 and CDR2 from the germline V gene are SGHDT and YYEEEE. CDR3 residues: CASSLGQFVVNTEAFF. Written as DNA, the CDR3 is TGTGCCAGCAGCTTGGGACAATTCGTAGTGAACACTGAAGCTTTCTTT.

This clonotype was observed at least ten times. The chain recombines TRBV18 with TRBJ2-7; D is ambiguous. The CDR3 covers 16 residues. V was pared by 0 bases and J by 5 bases, with 17 bases between. The germline V gene encodes CDR1 KGHSH and CDR2 LQKENI. CDR3 loop: CASSPPDAVLWDEQYF. The CDR3 DNA follows: TGTGCCAGCTCACCACCGGACGCGGTCCTATGGGACGAGCAGTACTTC.

This clonotype has just a few counts. This chain joins TRBV20-1 and TRBJ2-7; D is undetermined. Germline V gene sequence: CDR1 DFQATT, CDR2 SNEGSKA (reference sequence). The V end was cut by 3 bases, the J end by 3 bases, with 12 bases between. This CDR3 is 13 amino acids long. The CDR3 DNA sequence: TGCAGTGCTAGTGGTTTGGGTTACTACGAGCAGTACTTC. Amino acids: CSASGLGYYEQYF.

This clonotype was found many times. The chain uses TRBV20-1 and TRBJ2-2, with TRBD2 as a possible D gene (5 bases). This CDR3 has 15 residues. The germline V gene has CDR1 DFQATT and CDR2 SNEGSKA (reference sequence). The ends were cut back, 6 bases at V and 3 bases at J, with 17 bases in the middle. The CDR3 region is CSAPAPLSDTGELFF. The CDR3 DNA reads TGCAGTGCCCCAGCACCCCTTAGCGACACCGGGGAGCTGTTTTTT.

Ten or more counts support this clonotype. V is TRBV30 and J is TRBJ1-1; maybe TRBD1 (6 bases). The germline CDR1 and CDR2 sequences are GTSNPN and SVGIG (reference sequence). The V end lost 0 bases, the J end lost 5 bases, and 13 bases lay between the germline ends. The length of the CDR3 is 14 residues. In nucleotides, the CDR3 is TGTGCCTGGAGTGTACTGGGGGGCTCGACTGAAGCTTTCTTT. Translating gives CAWSVLGGSTEAFF.

The chain combines TRBV30 with TRBJ2-7; TRBD2 is a possible D gene (5 bases). The CDR3 sequence is 15 residues long. Germline assignment: CDR1 GTSNPN and CDR2 SVGIG (reference sequence). V lost 2 bases and J 3 bases, leaving 17 bases between the germline ends. CDR3 in DNA: TGTGCCTGGAGTTTTCCCGGGATAAGCAGCTACGAGCAGTACTTC. As protein: CAWSFPGISSYEQYF. Combining the CDR3 with reference TRBV30 and TRBJ2-7 gives the whole variable domain SQTIHQWPATLVQPVGSPLSLECTVEGTSNPNLYWYRQAAGRGLQLLFYSVGIGQISSEVPQNLSASRPQDRQFILSSKKLLLSDSGFYLCAWSFPGISSYEQYFGPGTRLTVT.

The gene calls are TRBV28 and TRBJ1-1, with D unresolved. The CDR3 extends over 14 amino acids. With 5 bases removed from V and 8 bases from J, the gap between germline ends came to 18 bases. CDR1 and CDR2 (germline): MDHEN, SYDVKM. As DNA, the CDR3 is TGTGCCAGCAGTCCCTATCTGACCTTGGGGGAAGCTTTCTTT. It codes for CASSPYLTLGEAFF.

The CDR3 DNA is TGTGCCAGCAGCCTCCTCCGGGGCAGGAAGAATTCACCCCTCCACTTT. This gives the protein CASSLLRGRKNSPLHF. The chain links TRBV3-1 to TRBJ1-6; D might be TRBD1 (5 bases). CDR1 and CDR2 (germline): LGHDT, YNNKEL (reference sequence). The CDR3 is 16 amino acids. V gave up 4 bases and J gave up 7 bases, with 17 bases separating them.

V and J are TRBV6-1 and TRBJ2-7, with 11 nucleotides matching TRBD1. V gave up 11 bases and J gave up 6 bases; unmatched junction bases: 9. Germline lookup yields CDR1 MNHNS and CDR2 SASEGT. The CDR3 contains 13 residues. DNA for the CDR3: TGTGCCGGCCGGGACAGGGGGTTTGGCGAGCAGTACTTC. Translated: CAGRDRGFGEQYF.

The rearrangement joins TRBV4-1 to TRBJ1-5; unclear D gene. This CDR3 has 13 amino acids. The V gene's germline CDR1 is MGHRA and CDR2 YSYEKL. Trimming left V 0 bases short and J 3 bases short, with 3 bases between. As DNA, the CDR3 is TGCGCCAGCAGCCAAGAGGTCAATCAGCCCCAGCATTTT. It codes for CASSQEVNQPQHF.

This clonotype was seen many times. V gene TRBV9 combines with J gene TRBJ1-2; 8 bases match TRBD1. The ends lost 3 bases at V and 2 bases at J; junction bases unmatched: 9. Looked up from germline, CDR1 is SGDLS and CDR2 is YYNGEE. The CDR3 sequence is 16 residues long. Here the CDR3 DNA reads TGTGCCAGCAGCGGCCCGGGACAGGAGGGGAACTATGGCTACACCTTC. Its protein product is CASSGPGQEGNYGYTF.

This clonotype has at least ten counts. This chain uses TRBV11-3 with TRBJ1-6; possibly TRBD1 for D (5 bases). The V end lost 0 bases, the J end lost 8 bases, and 11 bases lay between the germline ends. This CDR3 region has 15 residues. Germline V gene data show CDR1 as SGHNT and CDR2 as YENEEA. CDR3 sequence: CASSLDGRAHSPLHF. CDR3 sequence (DNA): TGTGCCAGCAGCTTAGACGGCAGGGCGCATTCACCCCTCCACTTT.